Presented here are 31 T cell receptor beta chains from one specimen sequenced in a study of response to subunit inactivated influenza vaccine. TCRdb re-analysed the RT-PCR reads in MiXCR, keeping a single row per CDR3 protein. The data show around 480,000 distinct CDR3 sequences, 11% seen once. The sample here was PBMCs from blood, taken roughly 48 days after vaccination. The receptors were sampled from a man aged 45-65 years who received an inactivated influenza vaccine.

This clonotype was seen only a few times. The chain couples TRBV6-1 to TRBJ2-3; 9 bases line up with TRBD1. V dropped 3 bases and J dropped 0; count of bases not matched to a gene: 7. Germline V gene lookup returns CDR1 MNHNS and CDR2 SASEGT. The CDR3 has 17 residues. CDR3 amino acids: CASSDGTGKTSTDTQYF. The CDR3 DNA reads as TGTGCCAGCAGTGATGGGACAGGGAAGACTAGCACAGATACGCAGTATTTT.

The chain recombines TRBV12-3 or TRBV12-4 with TRBJ2-5; 8 bases line up with TRBD1. With 4 bases clipped from V and 2 bases from J, the junction kept 9 bases outside the gene matches. The CDR3 contains 16 residues. The CDR3 region is CASSYRRGQGQETQYF. The CDR3 DNA reads TGTGCCAGCAGTTACAGAAGAGGACAGGGTCAAGAGACCCAGTACTTC.

The sample holds a few counts of this clonotype. V is TRBV11-2 and J is TRBJ2-1; TRBD2 is a possible D gene (5 bases). V was shortened by 1 base and J by 0 bases, with 10 bases between the two germline ends. The CDR3 extends over 16 amino acids. Germline lookup yields CDR1 SGHAT and CDR2 FQNNGV. This CDR3 is CASSLGAGASYNEQFF. The CDR3 DNA sequence: TGTGCCAGCAGCTTAGGGGCGGGTGCCTCCTACAATGAGCAGTTCTTC.

There are many counts of this clonotype. V and J are TRBV20-1 and TRBJ2-2, with 13 bases identical to TRBD2. Trimming cost V 1 base and J 4 bases; bases outside gene matches: 6. The germline V gene encodes CDR1 DFQATT and CDR2 SNEGSKA (reference sequence). CDR3 length equals 17 residues. The DNA for the CDR3 is TGCAGTGCTAGAGGGACTAGCGGGAGAGATATCACCGGGGAGCTGTTTTTT. Its protein product is CSARGTSGRDITGELFF.

This clonotype was seen a handful of times. The CDR3: CASSLDGTQPGYTF. The DNA for the CDR3 is TGTGCCAGCAGCTTAGACGGCACTCAGCCAGGCTACACCTTC. The genes are TRBV7-6 and TRBJ1-2; D uncertain. The CDR3 runs 14 residues. V was trimmed by 1 base and J by 8 bases, leaving 14 bases between them. Germline CDR1 reads SGHVS; CDR2 reads FNYEAQ.

This clonotype was seen ten or more times. The CDR3 region is CSVEPENEKLFF. The CDR3 nucleotides read TGCAGCGTTGAGCCTGAGAATGAAAAACTGTTTTTT. V and J are TRBV29-1 and TRBJ1-4; no clear D gene. Between the trimmed V and J ends, which lost 3 bases and 5 bases, there was a span of 7 bases. The CDR3 length is 12 residues. Germline CDR1 and CDR2: SQVTM and ANQGSEA.

The gene calls are TRBV20-1 and TRBJ2-7; 8 bases match TRBD1. Germline assignment: CDR1 DFQATT and CDR2 SNEGSKA (reference sequence). This CDR3 region has 14 residues. V lost 3 bases, J lost 9 bases, and 13 bases stayed unmatched. The CDR3 loop reads CSASWVRGPMRQYF. The CDR3, as DNA: TGCAGTGCTAGTTGGGTCAGGGGGCCTATGCGGCAGTACTTC.

This clonotype showed up just a few times. CDR3 sequence: CASSLRVAQYF. CDR3 sequence (DNA): TGTGCCAGCAGTTTACGGGTGGCGCAGTACTTC. The gene calls are TRBV28 and TRBJ2-7; D remains ambiguous. The germline V and J ends were trimmed by 2 bases and 9 bases, with 8 bases remaining between them. This CDR3 is built from 11 residues. Germline V lookup: CDR1 MDHEN, CDR2 SYDVKM.

V gene TRBV9 combines with J gene TRBJ2-2; the D is unclear. The V end lost 3 bases, the J end lost 2 bases, and 17 bases lay between the germline ends. The CDR3 has 17 residues. Germline assignment: CDR1 SGDLS and CDR2 YYNGEE. CDR3 in DNA: TGTGCCAGCAGCGGGTTAGAAATGACAAAAAACACCGGGGAGCTGTTTTTT. It yields the protein CASSGLEMTKNTGELFF.

The genes are TRBV5-1 and TRBJ2-3; the D is unclear. Trimming took 4 bases from V and 0 from J, leaving 9 bases between them. The CDR3 loop spans 14 amino acids. Germline V lookup: CDR1 SGHRS, CDR2 YFSETQ. Here the CDR3 reads CASSEISSTDTQYF. CDR3 in DNA: TGCGCCAGCAGCGAAATATCTAGCACAGATACGCAGTATTTT.

This clonotype was detected a few times. This chain uses TRBV11-2 with TRBJ2-2, with no clear D. The CDR3 is made up of 14 amino acids. Trimming removed 2 bases from V and 6 bases from J, with 10 bases in between. The germline V gene encodes CDR1 SGHAT and CDR2 FQNNGV. The CDR3 here is CASSLRYEPGELFF. As DNA, the CDR3 is TGTGCCAGCAGCTTACGATACGAGCCCGGGGAGCTGTTTTTT.

This clonotype was detected ten times or more. This chain links TRBV4-3 with TRBJ2-1; the D gene is possibly TRBD2 (7 bases). This CDR3 has 14 residues. Per the germline V gene, CDR1 is LGHNA and CDR2 is YSLEER. Trimming shortened V by 1 base and J by 8 bases, and 12 bases separated the two germline ends. The CDR3 loop reads CASSQGGGRDEQFF. CDR3 bases: TGCGCCAGCAGCCAAGGGGGGGGGCGGGATGAGCAGTTCTTC.

This clonotype was seen many times. The chain combines TRBV7-2 with TRBJ2-7; 7 nucleotides line up with TRBD2. The CDR3 loop spans 12 amino acids. Trimming removed 7 bases from V and 3 bases from J; junction bases left unmatched: 3. Germline CDR1 is SGHTA and CDR2 is FQGNSA. CDR3 DNA: TGTGCCAGCACCGGCGGGGGCTACGAGCAGTACTTC. It yields the protein CASTGGGYEQYF.

The chain joins TRBV19 to TRBJ1-4, with D uncertain. Germline values: CDR1 LNHDA, CDR2 SQIVND (reference sequence). The V gene lost 10 bases and the J gene lost 8 bases, with 26 bases spanning the gap. The CDR3 totals 16 residues. CDR3 DNA sequence: TGTGCCACGACGGCCAAACGGTGGTCATTATCGGAAAAACTGTTTTTT. This codes for CATTAKRWSLSEKLFF. The entire variable domain, with the rest obtained from reference TRBV19 and TRBJ1-4, is as follows: DGGITQSPKYLFRKEGQNVTLSCEQNLNHDAMYWYRQDPGQGLRLIYYSQIVNDFQKGDIAEGYSVSREKKESFPLTVTSAQKNPTAFYLCATTAKRWSLSEKLFFGSGTQLSVL.

J is TRBJ2-7 and V is TRBV6-2 or TRBV6-3, with 9 nucleotides matching TRBD2. In germline, CDR1 is MNHEY, CDR2 SVGEGT. The V gene end was trimmed by 7 bases and the J gene end by 4 bases; junction bases not matched to a gene: 8. The CDR3 runs to 14 residues. The CDR3 bases are TGTGCCAGCAATAGCAATGGACTAGCGTACGAGCAGTACTTC. Residues: CASNSNGLAYEQYF.

This clonotype was counted only a few times. The chain uses TRBV7-9 and TRBJ2-1, with D perhaps matching TRBD2 (6 bases). The ends were cut back, 4 bases at V and 8 bases at J, with 15 bases in the middle. Looked up from germline, CDR1 is SEHNR and CDR2 is FQNEAQ (reference sequence). This CDR3 contains 14 residues. CDR3 nucleotide sequence: TGTGCCAGCAGCTCTCAGTTTGTAGCGGATGAGCAGTTCTTC. Residues: CASSSQFVADEQFF.

In its sample, this clonotype was seen a few times. This CDR3 reads CASSIRGQAGYEQYF. CDR3 in DNA: TGCGCCAGCAGTATTCGAGGACAGGCTGGATACGAGCAGTACTTC. The chain couples TRBV5-1 to TRBJ2-7; 7 bases are shared with TRBD1. Germline lookup yields CDR1 SGHRS and CDR2 YFSETQ. The CDR3 loop spans 15 amino acids. V was pared by 5 bases and J by 4 bases, with 12 bases of the junction left unmatched.

This chain links TRBV12-3 or TRBV12-4 with TRBJ2-7, with 15 bases identical to TRBD2. The CDR3 length is 16 residues. J was trimmed by 2 bases and V by 7 bases; bases with no gene match: 6. The CDR3 DNA is TGTGCCAGCACCTTGGGACTAGCGGGAGGCCCCTACGAGCAGTACTTC. Protein product: CASTLGLAGGPYEQYF.

This clonotype occurred a few times. The chain is built from TRBV20-1 and TRBJ2-5; no reliable D call. Trimming took 2 bases from V and 0 from J, leaving 7 bases between them. Germline V gene lookup returns CDR1 DFQATT and CDR2 SNEGSKA (reference sequence). The CDR3 runs to 13 residues. The DNA of the CDR3 is TGCAGTGCTAGACGGCACCACCAAGAGACCCAGTACTTC. Translation gives CSARRHHQETQYF.

This clonotype was observed a handful of times. The chain joins TRBV5-1 to TRBJ2-5; D is perhaps TRBD1 (6 bases). The CDR3 consists of 14 residues. The V end was cut by 0 bases, the J end by 4 bases, with 10 bases between. The germline V gene encodes CDR1 SGHRS and CDR2 YFSETQ. The chain's CDR3 is CASSLAADRETQYF. The CDR3 bases are TGCGCCAGCAGCTTGGCCGCGGACAGAGAGACCCAGTACTTC.

This clonotype was seen a few times. The gene calls are TRBV18 and TRBJ2-5, with unresolved D. This CDR3 spans 14 amino acids. Germline CDR1 and CDR2: KGHSH and LQKENI. Between the trimmed V and J ends, which lost 2 bases and 5 bases, there was a span of 12 bases. The CDR3 DNA sequence: TGTGCCAGCTCACCAGGGCCGGGTTCGGAGACCCAGTACTTC. This translates into CASSPGPGSETQYF.

As regards this clonotype: This is likely a read error, given that the CDR3 carries no conserved phenylalanine or tryptophan at its end. The rearrangement links TRBV12-3 or TRBV12-4 to TRBJ2-5, with 10 bases identical to TRBD2. The CDR3 loop spans 21 amino acids. J was trimmed by 3 bases and V by 2 bases; bases with no gene match: 21. The DNA of the CDR3 is TGTGCCAGCAGTTTATTCGGTCGGGGGTTAGGGCTAGCGGGAGTAGAAGAGACCCAGTACATC. It translates to CASSLFGRGLGLAGVEETQYI.

This clonotype was seen a single time. J is TRBJ2-6 and V is TRBV20-1; possibly TRBD1 for D (5 bases). Trimming stripped 1 base from V and 2 bases from J, with 21 bases between. Germline V CDR1 and CDR2: DFQATT, SNEGSKA (reference sequence). This CDR3 is 19 amino acids long. CDR3 sequence (DNA): TGCAGTGCTAGAGTTTGGGGTGTATCCAGGGTAGCTGGGGCCAACGTCCTGACTTTC. Amino acid sequence: CSARVWGVSRVAGANVLTF.

The V call is TRBV10-1, the J call TRBJ2-3, with TRBD2 matching 8 bases. The length of the CDR3 is 15 residues. The trim removed 3 bases at V and 5 bases at J, leaving 7 bases unmatched. The germline gives CDR1 WNHNN, CDR2 SYGVQD (reference sequence). CDR3 sequence (DNA): TGCGCCAGCAGTGATAGTCTAGCGGGCCTAGATACGCAGTATTTT. Encoded protein: CASSDSLAGLDTQYF.

In its sample, this clonotype was seen once. A much larger clone lies one base from this, so it may be a read error. The chain combines TRBV10-3 with TRBJ2-7; TRBD1 matches at 9 bases. Germline trimming cut 9 bases from V and 5 bases from J; bases unmatched to any gene: 11. CDR3 length equals 14 residues. CDR1 ENHRY and CDR2 SYGVKD come from the germline V gene. The CDR3 loop reads CAMTPGQGRDEQYF. In DNA form, the CDR3 reads TGTGCCATGACCCCGGGACAGGGACGGGACGAGCAGTACTTC.

The gene calls are TRBV7-9 and TRBJ2-5; either TRBD1 or TRBD2 may supply D (5 bases each). Germline V gene lookup returns CDR1 SEHNR and CDR2 FQNEAQ (reference sequence). V lost 4 bases to trimming and J lost 4 bases, with 10 bases between them. The CDR3 runs to 13 residues. CDR3 sequence: CASSSPGPETQYF. The CDR3 bases are TGTGCCAGCAGCTCCCCGGGACCAGAGACCCAGTACTTC.

The chain joins TRBV5-1 to TRBJ2-3; D unresolved. The CDR3 is 15 amino acids. Germline CDR1 is SGHRS and CDR2 is YFSETQ. Trimming shortened V by 4 bases and J by 0 bases, and 12 bases separated the two germline ends. CDR3 residues: CASSMAMGSTDTQYF. The CDR3, as DNA: TGCGCCAGCAGCATGGCGATGGGGAGCACAGATACGCAGTATTTT.

This clonotype showed up many times. The V call is TRBV3-1, the J call TRBJ2-7, with D possibly matching TRBD1 (5 bases). Germline CDR1 is LGHDT and CDR2 is YNNKEL (reference sequence). V was cut by 0 bases and J by 3 bases, with 12 bases left in between. The CDR3 is 15 residues long. This chain's CDR3 is CASSQDRAQGYEQYF. CDR3 nucleotides: TGTGCCAGCAGCCAAGACAGGGCGCAAGGCTACGAGCAGTACTTC.

Here the CDR3 DNA reads TGCGCCATCCCCGGGAGGACAGCGAGCTACGAGCAGTACTTC. This encodes CAIPGRTASYEQYF. The V and J genes are TRBV10-2 and TRBJ2-7; a weak D match, TRBD2 (7 bases). The CDR3 loop spans 14 amino acids. CDR1 is WSHSY, CDR2 SAAADI, per germline. Trimming left V 10 bases short and J 3 bases short, with 19 bases between.

Here the CDR3 DNA reads TGTGCCAGCAGCGGACAGGGCTACCTCTACGAGCAGTACTTC. Amino acid sequence: CASSGQGYLYEQYF. The chain carries TRBV5-6 and TRBJ2-7, with 8 bases lining up with TRBD1. V shed 4 bases and J 3 bases; nucleotides not matched to a gene: 6. Germline loops: CDR1 SGHDT, CDR2 YYEEEE. CDR3 length: 14 residues.

This chain links TRBV7-2 with TRBJ2-1, with 10 bases identical to TRBD2. CDR3 length equals 15 residues. CDR1 and CDR2 (germline): SGHTA, FQGNSA. V lost 7 bases and J lost 3; bases outside the gene matches: 6. DNA for the CDR3: TGTGCCAGCACCCCGGGACTAGCGTTCTACAATGAGCAGTTCTTC. Protein: CASTPGLAFYNEQFF.